Detailed here is one T cell receptor (beta chain). Its target is not known. This sample was included in a study of CD8+ T cells in alopecia areata. Study-wide points: Clonality in the scalp and expanded CD8+ clones ranked among the top 100 were significantly decreased by tofacitinib.

Treatment denoted: oral pan-JAK inhibitor, 5-10 mg twice daily. It was cDNA, reverse transcribed from extracted RNA, that served as the sequencing template. The method was immunoSEQ multiplex PCR; TCRdb's version includes in-frame clones alone and lacks a portion of them. The sample contains hundreds of thousands of clones, approximately 38% of which appear only once. V was trimmed by 6 bases and J by 0 bases, leaving 10 bases between them. The CDR3 length is 14 residues. CDR1 SNHLY and CDR2 FYNNEI come from the germline V gene. Sequences were derived from CD4+ T cells sorted from blood, sampled at approximately week 31, from a patient treated with tofacitinib. J is TRBJ2-3 and V is TRBV2; D is unclear. This sequence originates from a human donor with alopecia areata. The DNA of the CDR3 is TGTGCCAGCAGCCGAGCAACTAGCACAGATACGCAGTATTTT. This sequence encodes CASSRATSTDTQYF.